The T cell receptor (beta chain) under discussion was sequenced for a study of beta chain features in type 1 diabetes. Study-wide results and caveats: Researchers report that Type 1 diabetes patients had moderately but significantly shorter TCRB CDR3s across all four CD4+ subsets. Cells with high TCR expression could be over-represented by cDNA sequencing.

Since all of the isolated RNA was reverse transcribed, expressed TCRB transcripts were what got sequenced. Sequenced by immunoSEQ multiplex PCR; TCRdb stores in-frame clones only, minus some. The data contain about 150,000 clones, approximately 8.1% of them singletons. Researchers reported sorting CD4+ naive, central memory, regulatory and stem cell-like memory cells via CD45RO/CCR7/CD25/CD127/CD95/CD27. CDR1 SGHNT and CDR2 YYREEE come from the germline V gene (reference sequence). CDR3 length: 13 amino acids. Deletions cut 9 bases from V and 6 bases from J, with 16 bases between. This clone was counted a few times. Its specificity is not known.

The chain combines TRBV5-4 with TRBJ2-1, with D possibly TRBD2 on 6 matching bases. Sequenced material: central memory CD4+ T cells from blood. The receptor was derived from a young man in good health. Written as DNA, the CDR3 is TGTGCCACCACTAAGGAGGGTGCCAATGAGCAGTTCTTC. Its protein product is CATTKEGANEQFF.